This T cell receptor beta chain comes out of a study of T cells in Graves' hyperthyroidism and ophthalmopathy. Amplified TCR beta CDR3 regions came from RNA transcripts. The HTBI primer set served for first-round RT-PCR of the TCR CDR3. TCRdb reprocessed the multiplex PCR reads with MiXCR, giving one entry per CDR3 protein. The table has 480,000 or so distinct CDR3 sequences, 46% seen once. The CDR3 totals 14 residues. V was pared by 4 bases and J by 3 bases, with 16 bases between. CDR1 is SQVTM, CDR2 ANQGSEA, per germline. This sequence was found in an adult woman with Graves' disease, either hyperthyroidism or ophthalmopathy (not recorded which). Sequencing input: peripheral blood or thyroid tissue (not recorded which). V is TRBV29-1 and J is TRBJ2-7; D perhaps matches TRBD1 (6 bases). CDR3 residues: CSVVGQRDNYEQYF. Written as DNA, the CDR3 is TGCAGCGTTGTGGGCCAGAGGGACAACTACGAGCAGTACTTC.